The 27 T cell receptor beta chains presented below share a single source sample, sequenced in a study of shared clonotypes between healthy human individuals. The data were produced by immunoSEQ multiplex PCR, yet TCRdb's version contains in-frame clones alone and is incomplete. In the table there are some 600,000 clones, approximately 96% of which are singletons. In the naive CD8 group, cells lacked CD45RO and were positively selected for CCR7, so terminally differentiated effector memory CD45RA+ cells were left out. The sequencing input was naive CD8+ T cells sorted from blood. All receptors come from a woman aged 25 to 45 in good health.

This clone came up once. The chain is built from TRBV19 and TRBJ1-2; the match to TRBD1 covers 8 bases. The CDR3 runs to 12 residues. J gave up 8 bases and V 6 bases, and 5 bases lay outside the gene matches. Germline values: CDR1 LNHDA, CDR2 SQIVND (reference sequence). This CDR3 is CASRDRAVGYTF. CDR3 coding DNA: TGTGCCAGTAGGGACAGGGCGGTGGGCTACACCTTC.

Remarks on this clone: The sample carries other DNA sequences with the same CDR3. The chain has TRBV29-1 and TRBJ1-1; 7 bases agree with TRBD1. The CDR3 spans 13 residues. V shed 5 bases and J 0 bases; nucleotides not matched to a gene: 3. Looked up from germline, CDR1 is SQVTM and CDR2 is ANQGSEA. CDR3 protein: CSVLRGMNTEAFF. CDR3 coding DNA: TGCAGCGTTCTCAGGGGGATGAACACTGAAGCTTTCTTT.

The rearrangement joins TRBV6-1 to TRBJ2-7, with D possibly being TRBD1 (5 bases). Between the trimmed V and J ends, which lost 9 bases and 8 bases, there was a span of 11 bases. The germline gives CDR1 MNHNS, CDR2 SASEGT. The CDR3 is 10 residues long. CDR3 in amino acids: CASTAGKQYF. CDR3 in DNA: TGTGCCAGTACCGCAGGGAAGCAGTACTTC.

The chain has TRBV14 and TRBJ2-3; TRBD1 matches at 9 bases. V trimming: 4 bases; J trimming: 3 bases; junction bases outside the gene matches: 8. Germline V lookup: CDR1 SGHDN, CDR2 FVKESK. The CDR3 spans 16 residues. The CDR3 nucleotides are TGTGCCAGCAGCCGCTATCCGGGACAGGGAACAGATACGCAGTATTTT. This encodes CASSRYPGQGTDTQYF.

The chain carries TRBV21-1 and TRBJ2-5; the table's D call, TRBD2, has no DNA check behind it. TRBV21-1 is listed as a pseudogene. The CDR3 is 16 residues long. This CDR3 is CASSRTSGGCRETQYF. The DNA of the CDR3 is TGTGCCAGCAGCAGGACTAGCGGGGGATGCAGAGAGACCCAGTACTTC.

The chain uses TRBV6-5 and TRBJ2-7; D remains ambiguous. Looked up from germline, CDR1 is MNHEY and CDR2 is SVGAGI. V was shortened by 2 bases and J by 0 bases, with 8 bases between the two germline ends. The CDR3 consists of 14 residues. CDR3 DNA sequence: TGTGCCAGCAGTTACGCTGCAGGCTCCTACGAGCAGTACTTC. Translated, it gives CASSYAAGSYEQYF.

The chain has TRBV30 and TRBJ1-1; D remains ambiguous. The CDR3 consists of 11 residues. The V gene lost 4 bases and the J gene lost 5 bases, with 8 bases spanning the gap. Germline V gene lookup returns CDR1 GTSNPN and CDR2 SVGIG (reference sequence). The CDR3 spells CAWISYTEAFF. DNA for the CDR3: TGTGCCTGGATATCATATACTGAAGCTTTCTTT.

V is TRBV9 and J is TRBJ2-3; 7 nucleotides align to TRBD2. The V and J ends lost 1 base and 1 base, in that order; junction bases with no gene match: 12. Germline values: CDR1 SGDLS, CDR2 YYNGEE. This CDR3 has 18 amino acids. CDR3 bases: TGTGCCAGCAGCGTAAGGAGGGGCGGGAGTGAGGGCACAGATACGCAGTATTTT. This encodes CASSVRRGGSEGTDTQYF.

The CDR3 DNA reads TGTGCCAGCAGGGGGGGACTAGTTGGTGAGCAGTACTTC. This sequence encodes CASRGGLVGEQYF. The chain carries TRBV27 and TRBJ2-7, with 8 bases aligning to TRBD2. CDR3 length equals 13 residues. V was pared by 6 bases and J by 7 bases, with 8 bases of the junction left unmatched. CDR1 MNHEY and CDR2 SMNVEV come from the germline V gene (reference sequence).

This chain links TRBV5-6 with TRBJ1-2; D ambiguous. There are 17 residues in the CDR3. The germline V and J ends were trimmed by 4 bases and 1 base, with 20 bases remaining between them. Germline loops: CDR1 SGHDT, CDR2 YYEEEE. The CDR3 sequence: CASSLGRVLLFNYGYTF. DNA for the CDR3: TGTGCCAGCAGCCTCGGGCGGGTCCTACTTTTTAACTATGGCTACACCTTC.

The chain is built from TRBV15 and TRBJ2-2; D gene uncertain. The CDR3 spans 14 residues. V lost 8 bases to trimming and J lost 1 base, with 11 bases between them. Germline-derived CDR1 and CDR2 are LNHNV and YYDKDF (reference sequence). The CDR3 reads CATGSPMNTGELFF. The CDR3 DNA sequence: TGTGCCACCGGTTCTCCTATGAACACCGGGGAGCTGTTTTTT.

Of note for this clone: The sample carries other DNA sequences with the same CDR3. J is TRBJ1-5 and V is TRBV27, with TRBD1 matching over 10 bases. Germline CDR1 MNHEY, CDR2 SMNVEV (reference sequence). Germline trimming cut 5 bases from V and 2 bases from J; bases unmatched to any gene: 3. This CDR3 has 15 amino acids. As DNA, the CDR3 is TGTGCCAGCAGTGCCGGGACAGGGGGCAATCAGCCCCAGCATTTT. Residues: CASSAGTGGNQPQHF.

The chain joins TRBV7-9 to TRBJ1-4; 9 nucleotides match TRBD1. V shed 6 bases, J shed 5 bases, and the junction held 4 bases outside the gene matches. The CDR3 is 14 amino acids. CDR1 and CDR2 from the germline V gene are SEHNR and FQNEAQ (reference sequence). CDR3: CASSQQGANEKLFF. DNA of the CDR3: TGTGCCAGCAGTCAACAGGGGGCGAATGAAAAACTGTTTTTT.

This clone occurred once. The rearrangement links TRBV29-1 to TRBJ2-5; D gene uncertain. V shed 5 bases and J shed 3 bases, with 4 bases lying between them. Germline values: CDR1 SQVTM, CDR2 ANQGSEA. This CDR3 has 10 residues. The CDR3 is CSVTKETQYF. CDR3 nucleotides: TGCAGCGTTACGAAAGAGACCCAGTACTTC.

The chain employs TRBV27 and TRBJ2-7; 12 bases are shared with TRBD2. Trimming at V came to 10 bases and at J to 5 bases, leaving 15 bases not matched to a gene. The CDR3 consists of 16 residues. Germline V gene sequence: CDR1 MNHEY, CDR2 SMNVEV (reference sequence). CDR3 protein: CAKPPTSGRDGNEQYF. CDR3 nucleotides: TGTGCCAAACCCCCGACTAGCGGGAGAGACGGTAACGAGCAGTACTTC.

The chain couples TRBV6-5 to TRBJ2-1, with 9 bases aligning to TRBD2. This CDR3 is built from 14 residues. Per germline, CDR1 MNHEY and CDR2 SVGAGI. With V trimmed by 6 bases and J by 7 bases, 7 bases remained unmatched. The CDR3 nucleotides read TGTGCCAGCAGCCTCGTAGCGGGAGTGAATGAGCAGTTCTTC. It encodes CASSLVAGVNEQFF.

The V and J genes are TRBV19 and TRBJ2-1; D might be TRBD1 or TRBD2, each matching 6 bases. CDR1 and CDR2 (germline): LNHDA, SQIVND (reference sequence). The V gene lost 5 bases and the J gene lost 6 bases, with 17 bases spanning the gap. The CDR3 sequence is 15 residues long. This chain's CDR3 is CASSPWGASGNEQFF. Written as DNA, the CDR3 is TGTGCCAGTAGTCCATGGGGGGCTTCGGGCAATGAGCAGTTCTTC.

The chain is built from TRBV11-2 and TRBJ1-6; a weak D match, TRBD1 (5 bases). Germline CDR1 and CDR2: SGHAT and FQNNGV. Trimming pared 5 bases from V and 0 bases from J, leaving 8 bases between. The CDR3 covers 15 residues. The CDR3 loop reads CASSGHSSYNSPLHF. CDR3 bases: TGTGCCAGCAGCGGACACAGCTCCTATAATTCACCCCTCCACTTT.

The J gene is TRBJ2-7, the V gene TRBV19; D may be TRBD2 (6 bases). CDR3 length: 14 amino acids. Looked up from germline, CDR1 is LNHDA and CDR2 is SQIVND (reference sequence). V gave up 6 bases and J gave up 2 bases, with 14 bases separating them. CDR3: CASSDAGPTYEQYF. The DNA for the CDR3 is TGTGCCAGTAGCGACGCGGGGCCAACCTACGAGCAGTACTTC.

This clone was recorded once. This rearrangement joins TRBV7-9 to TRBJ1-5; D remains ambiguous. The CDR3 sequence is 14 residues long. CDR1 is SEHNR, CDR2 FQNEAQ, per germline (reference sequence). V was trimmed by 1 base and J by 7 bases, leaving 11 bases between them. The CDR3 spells CASSLDAGSQPQHF. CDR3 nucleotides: TGTGCCAGCAGCTTAGATGCAGGCTCCCAGCCCCAGCATTTT.

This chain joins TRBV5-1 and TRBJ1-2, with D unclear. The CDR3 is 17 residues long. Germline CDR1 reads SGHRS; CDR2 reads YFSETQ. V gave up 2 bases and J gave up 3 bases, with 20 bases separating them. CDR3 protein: CASSFAAQPSRDYGYTF. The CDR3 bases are TGCGCCAGCAGCTTCGCGGCACAACCCTCGAGGGACTATGGCTACACCTTC. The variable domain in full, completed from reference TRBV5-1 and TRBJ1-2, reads KAGVTQTPRYLIKTRGQQVTLSCSPISGHRSVSWYQQTPGQGLQFLFEYFSETQRNKGNFPGRFSGRQFSNSRSEMNVSTLELGDSALYLCASSFAAQPSRDYGYTFGSGTRLTVV.

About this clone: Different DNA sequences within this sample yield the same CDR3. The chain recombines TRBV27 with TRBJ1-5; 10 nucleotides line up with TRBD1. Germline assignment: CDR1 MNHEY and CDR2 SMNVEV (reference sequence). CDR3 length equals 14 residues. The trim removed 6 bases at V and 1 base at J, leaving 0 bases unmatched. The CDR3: CASRTGGSNQPQHF. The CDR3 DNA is TGTGCCAGCAGGACAGGGGGCAGCAATCAGCCCCAGCATTTT.

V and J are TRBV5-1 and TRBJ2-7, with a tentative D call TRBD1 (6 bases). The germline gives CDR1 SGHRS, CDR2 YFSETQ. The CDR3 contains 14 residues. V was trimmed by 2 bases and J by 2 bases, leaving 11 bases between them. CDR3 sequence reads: CASSFRTATYEQYF. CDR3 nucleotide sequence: TGCGCCAGCAGCTTTAGGACAGCTACCTACGAGCAGTACTTC.

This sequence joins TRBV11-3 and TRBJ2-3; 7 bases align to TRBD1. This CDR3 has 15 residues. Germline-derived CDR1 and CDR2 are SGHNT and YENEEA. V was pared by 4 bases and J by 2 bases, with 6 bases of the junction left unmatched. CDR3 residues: CASSYRDSDTDTQYF. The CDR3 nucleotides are TGTGCCAGCAGCTACCGGGACAGCGACACAGATACGCAGTATTTT. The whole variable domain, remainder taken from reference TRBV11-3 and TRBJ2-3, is EAGVVQSPRYKIIEKKQPVAFWCNPISGHNTLYWYLQNLGQGPELLIRYENEEAVDDSQLPKDRFSAERLKGVDSTLKIQPAELGDSAVYLCASSYRDSDTDTQYFGPGTRLTVL.

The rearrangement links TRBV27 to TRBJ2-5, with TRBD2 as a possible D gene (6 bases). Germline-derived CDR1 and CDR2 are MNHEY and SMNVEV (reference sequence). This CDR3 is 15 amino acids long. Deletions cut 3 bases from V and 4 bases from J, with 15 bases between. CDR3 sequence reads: CASSLWSSARETQYF. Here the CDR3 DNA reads TGTGCCAGCAGTTTGTGGTCTAGCGCCCGAGAGACCCAGTACTTC.

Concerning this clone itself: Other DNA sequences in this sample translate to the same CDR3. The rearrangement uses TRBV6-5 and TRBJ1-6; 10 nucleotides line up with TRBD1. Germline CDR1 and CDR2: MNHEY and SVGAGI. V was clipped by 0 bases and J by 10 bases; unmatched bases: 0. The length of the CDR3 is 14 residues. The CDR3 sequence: CASSYSTGGSPLHF. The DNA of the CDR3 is TGTGCCAGCAGTTACTCGACAGGGGGCTCACCCCTCCACTTT.

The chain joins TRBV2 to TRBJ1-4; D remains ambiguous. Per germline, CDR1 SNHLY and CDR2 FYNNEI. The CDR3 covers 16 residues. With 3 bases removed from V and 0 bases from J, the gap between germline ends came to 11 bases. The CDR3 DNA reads TGTGCCAGCAGTGAGAGACTCCCCGCAACTAATGAAAAACTGTTTTTT. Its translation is CASSERLPATNEKLFF.